Included here is one TCR beta chain sequence, with context. Its antigen specificity is not known. Qualities for individual bases were not recorded, and no much larger clone is one base off. Donors formed part of the validation cohort, which comprised over a hundred subjects and was distinct from the first cohort of several hundred subjects. The sample is drawn from a study of cytomegalovirus exposure and HLA in healthy donors (dated by TCRdb to about 2017). Study-wide context: The 666 repertoires of the first cohort and the roughly 110 validation repertoires were produced on the same platform, according to a later analysis. The study aimed to test whether cataloging public T cell receptors could reveal signatures of past pathogen exposure. Along with the 666-subject first cohort, a separate validation cohort of 120 different subjects was used. To predict cytomegalovirus infection status, the study brought together high-throughput TCR immunosequencing, statistical association of individual TCRs with disease status, and machine learning.

Library prep was done by the immunoSEQ multiplex PCR assay. Per the authors' processing: To diagnose cytomegalovirus status from the catalog of TCR beta chain sequences, a statistical classification framework was built. TCRdb holds this immuneACCESS table with in-frame rearrangements only. Some clones are missing; in checked studies, unresolved V genes explain under half, and the rest has no known cause. V and J calls and clone size are copied from that table; D and trimming were computed from the DNA. Present in this sample are about 280,000 clones, 80% to 90% of which were seen just once. Roughly 1% of the sample comes from the top ten. Reading the germline V gene gives CDR1 SGHDN and CDR2 FVKESK. Trimming removed 0 bases from V and 7 bases from J; the gene matches leave 8 bases unexplained. CDR3 length: 15 amino acids, cysteine to phenylalanine. The DNA shown is the 45-base CDR3, in frame from base 1.

The research as a whole found: Across donors, most TCR sequences were observed very rarely, whereas some public TCRs were present in many individuals. The study listed approximately 150 TCR beta chains as associated with cytomegalovirus. The validation cohort had no HLA typing available for a later analysis, so co-occurrence within that cohort was assessed over all 110 or so repertoires. In a later analysis, TCRs clustered in the first cohort were found to also tend to co-occur in the roughly 110 validation repertoires, with about 93% of cluster scores above 0. A few of the identified cytomegalovirus-associated TCR beta chains were confirmed in vitro to be specific for cytomegalovirus antigens. The authors suggested that the approach could potentially be generalized to other disease states and immunological phenotypes. Cytomegalovirus status was reported to be diagnosed by the classifier with high specificity and sensitivity in both the original and validation cohorts.

Sequenced input: PBMCs. The receptor was derived from a woman under 30 in good health and CMV-seronegative. The chain employs TRBV14 and TRBJ2-7, and 8 junction bases match TRBD2. The bases read TGTGCCAGCAGCCAAGACCAAGCGGGAGAGGTAGAGCAGTACTTC. It encodes CASSQDQAGEVEQYF.